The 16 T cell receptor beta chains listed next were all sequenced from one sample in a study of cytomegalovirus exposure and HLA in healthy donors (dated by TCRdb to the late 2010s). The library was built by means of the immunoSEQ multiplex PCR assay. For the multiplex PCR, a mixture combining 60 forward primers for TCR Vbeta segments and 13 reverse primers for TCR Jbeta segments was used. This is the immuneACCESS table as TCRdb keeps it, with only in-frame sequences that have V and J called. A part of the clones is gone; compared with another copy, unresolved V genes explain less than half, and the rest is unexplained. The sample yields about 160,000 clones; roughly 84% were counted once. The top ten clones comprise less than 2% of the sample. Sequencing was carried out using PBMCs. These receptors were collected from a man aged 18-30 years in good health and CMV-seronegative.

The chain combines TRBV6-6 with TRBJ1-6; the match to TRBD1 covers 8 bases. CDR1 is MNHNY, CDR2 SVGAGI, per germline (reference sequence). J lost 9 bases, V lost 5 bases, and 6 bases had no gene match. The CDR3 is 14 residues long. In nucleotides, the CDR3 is TGTGCCAGCAGTCAAGGACAGGGAAGTTCACCCCTCCACTTT. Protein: CASSQGQGSSPLHF.

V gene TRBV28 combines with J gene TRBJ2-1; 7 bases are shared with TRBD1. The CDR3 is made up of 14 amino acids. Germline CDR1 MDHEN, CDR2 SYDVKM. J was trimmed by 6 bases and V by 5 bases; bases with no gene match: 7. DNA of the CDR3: TGTGCCAGCAGTGGCAGGGGGATTAGCAATGAGCAGTTCTTC. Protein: CASSGRGISNEQFF.

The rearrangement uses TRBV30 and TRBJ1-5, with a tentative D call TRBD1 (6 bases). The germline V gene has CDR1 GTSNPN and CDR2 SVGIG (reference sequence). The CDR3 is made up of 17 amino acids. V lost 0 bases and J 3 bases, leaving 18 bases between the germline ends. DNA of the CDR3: TGTGCCTGGAGTGTAGCCCGCTCTGACAGGTCCAATCAGCCCCAGCATTTT. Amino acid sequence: CAWSVARSDRSNQPQHF.

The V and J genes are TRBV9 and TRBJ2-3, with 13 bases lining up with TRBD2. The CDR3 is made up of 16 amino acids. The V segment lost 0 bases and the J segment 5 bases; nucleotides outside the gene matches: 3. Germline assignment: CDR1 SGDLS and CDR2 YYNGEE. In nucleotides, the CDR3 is TGTGCCAGCAGCGTAGGGACTAGCGGGGGTGGAGATACGCAGTATTTT. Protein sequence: CASSVGTSGGGDTQYF.

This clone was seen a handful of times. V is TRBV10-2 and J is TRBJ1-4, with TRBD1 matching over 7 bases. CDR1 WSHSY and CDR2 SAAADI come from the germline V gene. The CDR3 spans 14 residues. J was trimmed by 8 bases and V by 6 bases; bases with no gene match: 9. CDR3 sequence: CASSPRGKSEKLFF. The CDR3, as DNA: TGCGCCAGCAGCCCCAGGGGGAAGTCGGAAAAACTGTTTTTT.

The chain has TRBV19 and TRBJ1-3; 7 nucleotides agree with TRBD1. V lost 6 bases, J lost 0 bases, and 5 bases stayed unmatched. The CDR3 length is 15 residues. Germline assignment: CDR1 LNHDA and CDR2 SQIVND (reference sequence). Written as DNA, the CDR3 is TGTGCCAGTAGCCGGGACAGCTACTCTGGAAACACCATATATTTT. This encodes CASSRDSYSGNTIYF.

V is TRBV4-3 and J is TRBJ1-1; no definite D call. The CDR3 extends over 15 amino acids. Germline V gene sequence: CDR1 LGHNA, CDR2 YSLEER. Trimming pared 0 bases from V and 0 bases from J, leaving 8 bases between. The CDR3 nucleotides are TGCGCCAGCAGCCAAGATATAACGGTGAACACTGAAGCTTTCTTT. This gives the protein CASSQDITVNTEAFF.

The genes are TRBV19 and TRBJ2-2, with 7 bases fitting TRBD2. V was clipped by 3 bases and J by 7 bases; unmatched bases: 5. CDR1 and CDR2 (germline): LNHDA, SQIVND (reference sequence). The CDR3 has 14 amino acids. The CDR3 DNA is TGTGCCAGTAGTATCGCGGGGGTTGGCGGGGAGCTGTTTTTT. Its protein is CASSIAGVGGELFF.

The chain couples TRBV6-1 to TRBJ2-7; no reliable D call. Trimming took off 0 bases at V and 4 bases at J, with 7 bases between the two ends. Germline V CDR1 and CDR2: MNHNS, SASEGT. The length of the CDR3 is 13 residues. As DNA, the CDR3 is TGTGCCAGCAGTGAAGCGTTGAGGTACGAGCAGTACTTC. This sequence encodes CASSEALRYEQYF.

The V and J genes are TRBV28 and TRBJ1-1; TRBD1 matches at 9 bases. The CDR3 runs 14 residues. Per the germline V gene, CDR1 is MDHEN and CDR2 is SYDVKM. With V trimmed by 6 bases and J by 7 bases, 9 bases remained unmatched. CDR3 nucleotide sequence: TGTGCCAGCAGAGCCCGGGACAGGGTGGGTGAAGCTTTCTTT. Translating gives CASRARDRVGEAFF.

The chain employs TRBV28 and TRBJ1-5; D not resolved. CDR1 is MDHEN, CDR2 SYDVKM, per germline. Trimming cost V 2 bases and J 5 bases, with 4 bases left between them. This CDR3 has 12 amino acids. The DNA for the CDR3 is TGTGCCAGCAGTTTACCTGATCAGCCCCAGCATTTT. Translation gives CASSLPDQPQHF.

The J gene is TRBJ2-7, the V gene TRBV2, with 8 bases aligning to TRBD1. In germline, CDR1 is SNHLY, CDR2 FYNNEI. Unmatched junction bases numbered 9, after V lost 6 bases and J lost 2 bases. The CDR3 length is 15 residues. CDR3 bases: TGTGCCAGCAGGGCACAGGGGGAAGTAACCTACGAGCAGTACTTC. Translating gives CASRAQGEVTYEQYF. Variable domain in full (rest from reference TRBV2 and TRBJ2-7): EPEVTQTPSHQVTQMGQEVILRCVPISNHLYFYWYRQILGQKVEFLVSFYNNEISEKSEIFDDQFSVERPDGSNFTLKIRSTKLEDSAMYFCASRAQGEVTYEQYFGPGTRLTVT.

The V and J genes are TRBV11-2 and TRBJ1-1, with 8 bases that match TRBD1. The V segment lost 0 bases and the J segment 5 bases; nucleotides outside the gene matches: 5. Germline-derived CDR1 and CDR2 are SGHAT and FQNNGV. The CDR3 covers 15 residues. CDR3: CASSLERTGRTEAFF. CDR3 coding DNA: TGTGCCAGCAGCTTAGAGAGGACAGGGAGAACTGAAGCTTTCTTT. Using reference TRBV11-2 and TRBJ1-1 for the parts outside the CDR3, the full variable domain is EAGVAQSPRYKIIEKRQSVAFWCNPISGHATLYWYQQILGQGPKLLIQFQNNGVVDDSQLPKDRFSAERLKGVDSTLKIQPAKLEDSAVYLCASSLERTGRTEAFFGQGTRLTVV.

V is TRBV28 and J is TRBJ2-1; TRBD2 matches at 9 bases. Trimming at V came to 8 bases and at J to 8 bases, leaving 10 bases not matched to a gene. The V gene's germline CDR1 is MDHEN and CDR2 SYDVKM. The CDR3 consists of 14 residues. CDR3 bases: TGTGCCAGCTGGCCTAGCGGGAAGGAGGATGAGCAGTTCTTC. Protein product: CASWPSGKEDEQFF.

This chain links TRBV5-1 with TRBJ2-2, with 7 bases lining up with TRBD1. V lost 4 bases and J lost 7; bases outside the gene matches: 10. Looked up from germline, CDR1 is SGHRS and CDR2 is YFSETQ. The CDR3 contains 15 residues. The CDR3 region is CASSVDPGGSGELFF. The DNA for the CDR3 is TGCGCCAGCAGCGTGGACCCAGGGGGTAGCGGGGAGCTGTTTTTT.

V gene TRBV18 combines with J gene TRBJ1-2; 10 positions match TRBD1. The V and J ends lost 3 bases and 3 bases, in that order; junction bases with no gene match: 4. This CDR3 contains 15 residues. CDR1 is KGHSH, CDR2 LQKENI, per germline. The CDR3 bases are TGTGCCAGCTCACCCCCTGGACAGGGGGACTATGGCTACACCTTC. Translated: CASSPPGQGDYGYTF.